Listed here are 15 T cell receptor beta chains from one sample, sequenced in a study of T cells after posttransplantation cyclophosphamide. TCRdb's table, derived via immunoSEQ multiplex PCR, lists solely in-frame clones and lacks some. The sample is made up of roughly 25,000 clones, none counted only once. Treatment was busulfan-fludarabine conditioning, a marrow graft, and cyclophosphamide on days +3 and +4. The specimen was PBMCs, collected after allogeneic stem cell transplant with posttransplant cyclophosphamide. The receptor set was obtained from a male patient aged 18 to 35 who received an allogeneic stem cell transplant from a related donor, was CMV-positive, and had no GVHD. The T cells may come from the graft donor.

The table lists this clone with many counts. V and J are TRBV5-3 and TRBJ2-7; 8 bases match TRBD1. TRBV5-3 is an ORF, and what it does is uncertain. This CDR3 comprises 15 residues. Trimming cost V 7 bases and J 3 bases; bases outside gene matches: 12. In DNA, the CDR3 is TGTGCCAGAGGGCGAAAAAAGACAGGGGACTACGAGCAGTACTTC. Encoded protein: CARGRKKTGDYEQYF.

This clone was counted ten times or more. The V gene is TRBV10-2, the J gene TRBJ2-7; 7 bases are a match to TRBD1. In germline, CDR1 is WSHSY, CDR2 SAAADI. Trimming cost V 2 bases and J 4 bases; bases outside gene matches: 5. The CDR3 covers 14 residues. For the CDR3, the DNA is TGCGCCAGCAGTGAGGAAGGACAGGTATACGAGCAGTACTTC. Translation gives CASSEEGQVYEQYF.

This clone showed up many times. The chain has TRBV27 and TRBJ1-4; no firm D call. Germline V lookup: CDR1 MNHEY, CDR2 SMNVEV (reference sequence). V lost 3 bases and J lost 6, with 11 bases in between. CDR3 length: 14 residues. In DNA, the CDR3 is TGTGCCAGCAGTTTTCGAGGGAGCTATGAAAAACTGTTTTTT. This gives the protein CASSFRGSYEKLFF.

This clone was observed many times. The rearrangement uses TRBV6-6 and TRBJ2-1, with 10 bases fitting TRBD2. With 5 bases clipped from V and 4 bases from J, the junction kept 5 bases outside the gene matches. CDR1 MNHNY and CDR2 SVGAGI come from the germline V gene (reference sequence). The CDR3 sequence is 15 residues long. CDR3 region: CASSAGLAVYNEQFF. The CDR3 DNA reads TGTGCCAGCAGTGCCGGACTAGCGGTTTACAATGAGCAGTTCTTC.

This clone was seen a handful of times. The J gene is TRBJ1-6, the V gene TRBV9; possible D gene TRBD1, 5 bases. Per germline, CDR1 SGDLS and CDR2 YYNGEE. This CDR3 has 15 residues. V lost 4 bases, J lost 7 bases, and 15 bases lay in between. CDR3 coding DNA: TGTGCCAGCAGCATGAGTGACAGCCAAAATTCACCCCTCCACTTT. As protein: CASSMSDSQNSPLHF.

A remark on this clone: This sequence may be a read error, since a much larger clone differs from it by one base. J is TRBJ2-7 and V is TRBV7-2; 7 nucleotides match TRBD1. Germline V gives CDR1 SGHTA, CDR2 FQGNSA. CDR3 length equals 16 residues. In DNA form, the CDR3 reads TGTGCCGGCAGCTCTCGGGCCGAGACAGGGTCCTACGAGCAGTACTTC. As protein: CAGSSRAETGSYEQYF. Drawing the rest from reference TRBV7-2 and TRBJ2-7, the complete variable domain is GAGVSQSPSNKVTEKGKDVELRCDPISGHTALYWYRQSLGQGLEFLIYFQGNSAPDKSGLPSDRFSAERTGGSVSTLTIQRTQQEDSAVYLCAGSSRAETGSYEQYFGPGTRLTVT.

This clone was recorded at least ten times. V is TRBV28 and J is TRBJ1-4; 9 nucleotides line up with TRBD1. This CDR3 has 15 residues. The J segment lost 12 bases and the V segment lost 5 bases, leaving 13 bases of the junction unmatched. From germline, CDR1 is MDHEN and CDR2 SYDVKM. CDR3: CASSDPTGGAYQLFF. CDR3 nucleotide sequence: TGTGCCAGCAGTGACCCAACAGGGGGCGCGTATCAACTGTTTTTT.

This clone was recorded many times. The CDR3 sequence: CASSSTGANSPLHF. CDR3 DNA sequence: TGTGCCAGCAGTTCGACAGGGGCCAATTCACCCCTCCACTTT. The gene calls are TRBV6-5 and TRBJ1-6; 8 bases are shared with TRBD1. With V trimmed by 4 bases and J by 7 bases, 3 bases remained unmatched. The CDR3 is 14 amino acids. Germline lookup yields CDR1 MNHEY and CDR2 SVGAGI.

V is TRBV9 and J is TRBJ2-4; TRBD1 matches 10 bases. Germline V gene sequence: CDR1 SGDLS, CDR2 YYNGEE. This CDR3 contains 18 residues. V was pared by 3 bases and J by 9 bases, with 18 bases of the junction left unmatched. The CDR3 protein is CASSGQGALGPEGGIQYF. CDR3 in DNA: TGTGCCAGCAGCGGACAGGGGGCGCTGGGTCCCGAGGGGGGCATTCAGTACTTC. Full variable domain (outside the CDR3, taken from reference TRBV9 and TRBJ2-4): DSGVTQTPKHLITATGQRVTLRCSPRSGDLSVYWYQQSLDQGLQFLIQYYNGEERAKGNILERFSAQQFPDLHSELNLSSLELGDSALYFCASSGQGALGPEGGIQYFGAGTRLSVL.

In its sample, this clone was seen many times. The V and J genes are TRBV9 and TRBJ1-3; D is possibly TRBD1 (5 bases). The CDR3 sequence is 15 residues long. Germline loops: CDR1 SGDLS, CDR2 YYNGEE. V lost 0 bases and J 0 bases, leaving 7 bases between the germline ends. The CDR3 is CASSVGDYSGNTIYF. The CDR3, as DNA: TGTGCCAGCAGCGTAGGGGACTACTCTGGAAACACCATATATTTT.

This clone was observed many times. This sequence joins TRBV19 and TRBJ2-1, with TRBD2 matching over 10 bases. In germline, CDR1 is LNHDA, CDR2 SQIVND (reference sequence). J gave up 8 bases and V 3 bases, and 4 bases lay outside the gene matches. This CDR3 is 14 amino acids long. The CDR3 loop reads CASSMGLALDEQFF. CDR3 nucleotide sequence: TGTGCCAGTAGTATGGGACTAGCGTTGGATGAGCAGTTCTTC.

This clone came up many times. This chain connects TRBV19 to TRBJ1-6, with D perhaps matching TRBD1 (6 bases). The V gene lost 7 bases and the J gene lost 9 bases, with 16 bases spanning the gap. Germline CDR1 and CDR2: LNHDA and SQIVND (reference sequence). The CDR3 is made up of 14 amino acids. CDR3 in DNA: TGTGCCAGTACTGGGACACGGATGGGTTCACCCCTCCACTTT. This gives the protein CASTGTRMGSPLHF.

V gene TRBV23-1 combines with J gene TRBJ1-5; TRBD1 aligns across 9 bases. TRBV23-1 is recorded as an ORF, its role being uncertain. The CDR3 length is 16 residues. V trimming: 3 bases; J trimming: 3 bases; junction bases outside the gene matches: 6. As DNA, the CDR3 is TGCGCCAGCAGTCAGCCACAGGGGGCGACCAATCAGCCCCAGCATTTT. It encodes CASSQPQGATNQPQHF.

This clone was detected many times. This chain joins TRBV6-6 and TRBJ2-3; 12 bases line up with TRBD1. With V trimmed by 9 bases and J by 4 bases, 11 bases remained unmatched. The CDR3 length is 16 residues. Germline CDR1 is MNHNY and CDR2 is SVGAGI (reference sequence). The CDR3 DNA reads TGTGCCAGAGGGGGGCTGGGGACAGGGGGCGCAGATACGCAGTATTTT. It specifies CARGGLGTGGADTQYF.

This clone was seen ten or more times. The gene calls are TRBV5-1 and TRBJ2-7, with a weak D call TRBD2 (5 bases). Germline loops: CDR1 SGHRS, CDR2 YFSETQ. The ends were cut back, 4 bases at V and 1 base at J, with 15 bases in the middle. The CDR3 loop spans 15 amino acids. Here the CDR3 reads CASSPGVASSYEQYF. The CDR3 DNA reads as TGCGCCAGCAGCCCCGGGGTAGCATCGTCCTACGAGCAGTACTTC.